These 17 T cell receptor beta chains came from one sample sequenced in a study of early T cells in non-severe SARS-CoV-2 infection. TCRdb itself ran the 5' RACE reads through MiXCR, one entry per CDR3 protein. The sample yields 20,000 to 30,000 distinct CDR3 sequences, about 4.1% seen once. Sequencing was done on a sample of whole blood. These receptors all come from an adult who was a healthcare worker with PCR-confirmed SARS-CoV-2 infection or an uninfected control (not recorded which).

This clonotype has at least ten counts. The rearrangement uses TRBV6-6 and TRBJ1-5; 7 bases match TRBD1. V gave up 0 bases and J gave up 4 bases; unmatched junction bases: 6. Germline CDR1 and CDR2: MNHNY and SVGAGI (reference sequence). This CDR3 has 16 amino acids. CDR3 in amino acids: CASSYSKTGNNQPQHF. In DNA, the CDR3 is TGTGCCAGCAGTTACTCGAAGACAGGGAATAATCAGCCCCAGCATTTT.

In this sample, this clonotype turned up many times. CDR3 protein: CASRGPTGNTGELFF. The CDR3 DNA is TGTGCCAGCAGGGGCCCTACAGGGAACACCGGGGAGCTGTTTTTT. The J gene is TRBJ2-2, the V gene TRBV2; TRBD1 might be the D (5 bases). V was clipped by 6 bases and J by 1 base, with 12 bases between them. In germline, CDR1 is SNHLY, CDR2 FYNNEI. CDR3 size: 15 residues.

This clonotype was detected a few times. The chain combines TRBV30 with TRBJ1-3; D gene ambiguous. The V gene's germline CDR1 is GTSNPN and CDR2 SVGIG (reference sequence). The V end was cut by 0 bases, the J end by 0 bases, with 12 bases between. This CDR3 comprises 16 residues. The CDR3 protein is CAWSVIGQHSGNTIYF. The CDR3 DNA sequence: TGTGCCTGGAGTGTAATCGGCCAGCACTCTGGAAACACCATATATTTT.

This clonotype was detected ten times or more. V is TRBV28 and J is TRBJ1-2; 8 bases are shared with TRBD1. The V segment lost 2 bases and the J segment 4 bases; nucleotides outside the gene matches: 3. This CDR3 has 14 amino acids. Per germline, CDR1 MDHEN and CDR2 SYDVKM. The CDR3 DNA follows: TGTGCCAGCAGTTTACGGGGACAGGCCTATGGCTACACCTTC. This translates into CASSLRGQAYGYTF.

This clonotype was seen repeatedly, ten times or more. The rearrangement uses TRBV3-1 and TRBJ1-5, with D tentatively TRBD1 (5 bases). There are 15 residues in the CDR3. V was cut by 1 base and J by 4 bases, with 11 bases left in between. CDR1 and CDR2 from the germline V gene are LGHDT and YNNKEL (reference sequence). The DNA of the CDR3 is TGTGCCAGCAGCCAAGTGTGGGGGTTGAATCAGCCCCAGCATTTT. Translating gives CASSQVWGLNQPQHF.

Many counts were recorded for this clonotype. V usage is TRBV3-1 and J usage is TRBJ2-2, with D unclear. The CDR3 consists of 17 residues. V was pared by 3 bases and J by 1 base, with 15 bases between. CDR1 and CDR2 (germline): LGHDT, YNNKEL (reference sequence). For the CDR3, the DNA is TGTGCCAGCAGCCATCTGTCTTTGCTGGGGAACACCGGGGAGCTGTTTTTT. Translated, it gives CASSHLSLLGNTGELFF.

This clonotype was picked up many times. This sequence joins TRBV30 and TRBJ1-5; D is unresolved. The CDR3 runs to 12 residues. Germline assignment: CDR1 GTSNPN and CDR2 SVGIG (reference sequence). V was trimmed by 2 bases and J by 9 bases, leaving 11 bases between them. The CDR3 loop is CAWSLLGGPQHF. In nucleotides, the CDR3 is TGTGCCTGGAGTCTCCTAGGAGGGCCCCAGCATTTT.

This clonotype appeared many times. V and J are TRBV7-9 and TRBJ2-2; D is unclear. CDR1 is SEHNR, CDR2 FQNEAQ, per germline (reference sequence). The germline V and J ends were trimmed by 1 base and 3 bases, with 12 bases remaining between them. The CDR3 loop spans 16 amino acids. The CDR3 sequence is CASSLEDGSYTGELFF. The CDR3 nucleotides are TGTGCCAGCAGCTTAGAGGACGGGTCTTACACCGGGGAGCTGTTTTTT. The full variable domain, with the rest looked up from reference TRBV7-9 and TRBJ2-2, is DTGVSQNPRHKITKRGQNVTFRCDPISEHNRLYWYRQTLGQGPEFLTYFQNEAQLEKSRLLSDRFSAERPKGSFSTLEIQRTEQGDSAMYLCASSLEDGSYTGELFFGEGSRLTVL.

This clonotype has at least ten counts. The chain employs TRBV20-1 and TRBJ2-1; TRBD2 matches at 9 bases. Germline trimming cut 3 bases from V and 3 bases from J; bases unmatched to any gene: 3. CDR1 is DFQATT, CDR2 SNEGSKA, per germline (reference sequence). CDR3 size: 14 residues. CDR3 DNA sequence: TGCAGTGCTAGGGTAGCGGGGGTCTACAATGAGCAGTTCTTC. Amino acid sequence: CSARVAGVYNEQFF.

This clonotype was seen ten or more times. The chain is built from TRBV20-1 and TRBJ1-5; 12 bases are a match to TRBD1. The CDR3 extends over 16 amino acids. The germline CDR1 and CDR2 sequences are DFQATT and SNEGSKA (reference sequence). After removal of 5 bases from V and 2 bases from J, the junction contained 7 bases not matched to a gene. DNA for the CDR3: TGCAGTGCTGAGGGGGGACAGGGGGCTCGCAATCAGCCCCAGCATTTT. Translated, it gives CSAEGGQGARNQPQHF.

The rearrangement uses TRBV11-2 and TRBJ2-3; 9 bases line up with TRBD1. The V gene's germline CDR1 is SGHAT and CDR2 FQNNGV. J gave up 5 bases and V 5 bases, and 11 bases lay outside the gene matches. The CDR3 has 16 residues. The CDR3 region has the DNA TGTGCCAGCAGCCCGGGGCGGGACAGGGTACGAGATACGCAGTATTTT. This gives the protein CASSPGRDRVRDTQYF.

This clonotype was observed a few times. J is TRBJ1-1 and V is TRBV29-1; D unresolved. Trimming pared 8 bases from V and 5 bases from J, leaving 21 bases between. CDR1 and CDR2 (germline): SQVTM, ANQGSEA. The CDR3 is 14 residues long. The CDR3 DNA follows: TGCAGCCCGAAAGGGCAGCCACTATTGACTGAAGCTTTCTTT. It translates to CSPKGQPLLTEAFF.

This clonotype was picked up many times. This rearrangement joins TRBV29-1 to TRBJ2-2; 14 bases map to TRBD2. CDR1 and CDR2 from the germline V gene are SQVTM and ANQGSEA. This CDR3 contains 14 residues. Losses at the gene ends were 7 bases for V and 4 bases for J; bases not matched to a gene: 2. The CDR3 DNA is TGCAGCGCCGGGACTAGCGGGGGCACCGGGGAGCTGTTTTTT. This translates into CSAGTSGGTGELFF.

This clonotype was seen a handful of times. The V gene is TRBV6-1, the J gene TRBJ1-2; 12 positions agree with TRBD1. The germline CDR1 and CDR2 sequences are MNHNS and SASEGT. The CDR3 length is 16 residues. J lost 4 bases, V lost 7 bases, and 10 bases had no gene match. This CDR3 reads CASTGTGGASSYGYTF. The CDR3 DNA reads as TGTGCCAGCACCGGGACAGGGGGCGCCTCCTCCTATGGCTACACCTTC.

There are many counts of this clonotype. This rearrangement joins TRBV5-4 to TRBJ2-1; possibly TRBD2 for D (5 bases). V was cut by 4 bases and J by 6 bases, with 26 bases left in between. There are 18 residues in the CDR3. Germline CDR1 is SGHNT and CDR2 is YYREEE (reference sequence). The CDR3 coding sequence is TGTGCCAGCAGCCCCGACGCAACTAGAGCTAAGTTTTCCAATGAGCAGTTCTTC. This translates into CASSPDATRAKFSNEQFF.

This clonotype appeared many times. For the CDR3, the DNA is TGTGCCAGCAGCTTAGCCGGGACAGGGGTCTACAATGAGCAGTTCTTC. As protein: CASSLAGTGVYNEQFF. The chain has TRBV7-2 and TRBJ2-1; 10 bases align to TRBD1. CDR1 is SGHTA and CDR2 is FQGNSA in the germline V gene. The CDR3 is 16 amino acids. V was clipped by 0 bases and J by 3 bases; unmatched bases: 2.

This clonotype was seen at least ten times. The chain has TRBV20-1 and TRBJ2-5, with 10 positions matching TRBD2. The CDR3 length is 13 residues. Germline values: CDR1 DFQATT, CDR2 SNEGSKA (reference sequence). Trimming removed 3 bases from V and 6 bases from J; junction bases left unmatched: 4. CDR3 in DNA: TGCAGTGCTAGGTTTAGCGGGGGGAAGACCCAGTACTTC. Its translation: CSARFSGGKTQYF.